The TCR beta chain described here comes from a study of identical twins. TCRdb redid the calling of the 5' RACE reads with MiXCR, one entry per CDR3 protein. The sample contains around 530,000 distinct CDR3 sequences, roughly 15% of which appear only once. The V segment lost 3 bases and the J segment 5 bases; nucleotides outside the gene matches: 12. Germline V gives CDR1 MDHEN, CDR2 SYDVKM. The length of the CDR3 is 17 residues. Study results and caveats: Carriage of fewer insertions was seen in abundant cord blood beta clonotypes, whereas memory repertoires showed none. Rather than following the same donors, the conclusions depended on cross-sectional statistical analysis.

Remarks on this clonotype: Its antigen is still unknown.

These same records also appear under a second study, on yellow fever vaccine responses in identical twins. From that study: Reportedly, the response of twins' T cells to the vaccine seemed partly convergent, partly personalized.

Sample: CD4+ T cells sorted from blood. The source of this sequence is a woman in her late teens or twenties in good health. This chain links TRBV28 with TRBJ2-3; the match to TRBD1 covers 9 bases. The CDR3 is CASSFRLQGALGDTQYF. CDR3 sequence (DNA): TGTGCCAGCAGTTTTAGATTACAGGGGGCGCTCGGAGATACGCAGTATTTT.